This T cell receptor beta chain is drawn from a study of cytomegalovirus exposure and HLA in healthy donors. At the level of the study: In terms of ancestry, the Caucasian-associated cluster contained 81% of the roughly 400 genotyped donors.

Researchers ran the PCR with 60 Vbeta and 13 Jbeta primers. The table came from immunoSEQ multiplex PCR; TCRdb's copy has only in-frame clones and leaves some out. The sample yields fewer than 150,000 clones, around 77% seen once. V was pared by 6 bases and J by 4 bases, with 1 base of the junction left unmatched. Germline-derived CDR1 and CDR2 are SNHLY and FYNNEI. This CDR3 has 12 amino acids. The chain joins TRBV2 to TRBJ2-7; 9 bases match TRBD1. The sample taken for sequencing was PBMCs. This receptor was taken from a woman under 40 in good health and CMV-seropositive. CDR3 bases: TGTGCCAGCAGGGACAGGGGATACGAGCAGTACTTC. Amino acid sequence: CASRDRGYEQYF.